The source of this T cell receptor beta chain is a study of human T cells and chemical hapten exposure. For the study at large: Patch testing placed 0.01% DPC on the upper back, with readings at 6 days. Chiefly women, the patients showed alopecia areata, totalis or universalis.

CDR3 length: 17 amino acids. Germline lookup yields CDR1 SGHTA and CDR2 FQGNSA. The V segment lost 5 bases and the J segment 0 bases; nucleotides outside the gene matches: 9. This clonotype was observed a few times. The library attached unique molecular identifiers to individual cDNA molecules. TCRdb reprocessed the RACE reads with MiXCR, giving one entry per CDR3 protein. Found here are 150,000 to 200,000 distinct CDR3 sequences, roughly 25% of them singletons; the top ten hold under 2.5%. The time point here: patch test 3, about 24 weeks after DPC sensitization. Treatment meaning: therapeutic diphenylcyclopropenone sensitization with weekly scalp DPC. The study enrolled 18 to 70-year-old alopecia patients suitable for DPC.

The chain carries TRBV7-2 and TRBJ1-4; 7 bases are a match to TRBD1. The clonotype comes from a woman aged 18 to 35 with alopecia areata. Some clones in this sample may be carry-over from other donors' samples. Here the sequenced sample was whole blood, taken in connection with sensitization to the hapten diphenylcyclopropenone (DPC). CDR3 coding DNA: TGTGCCAGCAGCCTCGACAGGGATTTATCAACTAATGAAAAACTGTTTTTT. Amino acids: CASSLDRDLSTNEKLFF. The full variable domain, with the rest looked up from reference TRBV7-2 and TRBJ1-4, is GAGVSQSPSNKVTEKGKDVELRCDPISGHTALYWYRQSLGQGLEFLIYFQGNSAPDKSGLPSDRFSAERTGGSVSTLTIQRTQQEDSAVYLCASSLDRDLSTNEKLFFGSGTQLSVL.